This T cell receptor (beta chain) was captured by sequencing in a study of T cells in Graves' hyperthyroidism and ophthalmopathy. General study points: Model-based prediction identified ophthalmopathy a median around 6.5 months prior to its onset.

This CDR3 spans 13 amino acids. The germline gives CDR1 LNHDA, CDR2 SQIVND (reference sequence). The germline V and J ends were trimmed by 3 bases and 7 bases, with 12 bases remaining between them. This clonotype has a handful of counts. The antigen remains unidentified. Diagnoses were made from clinical symptoms, serum measures (thyroxine and TRAb), thyroid ultrasound and orbital computed tomography. RNA transcripts gave rise to amplified TCR beta CDR3 regions. In the first-round RT-PCR of the TCR CDR3, the HTBI primer set was used. Each CDR3 protein gets one entry after TCRdb re-called the multiplex PCR reads with MiXCR. The data show around 700,000 distinct CDR3 sequences, with under 20% seen just once and 15% to 20% held by the top ten.

The sequencing sample was made of blood. This clonotype was obtained from a woman in her fifties or sixties with Graves' hyperthyroidism that later progressed to Graves' ophthalmopathy. The chain employs TRBV19 and TRBJ1-2; D not certain. In nucleotides, the CDR3 is TGTGCCAGTAGTATGCCTTCAGGCTTTGGCTACACCTTC. As protein: CASSMPSGFGYTF. The whole variable domain, remainder taken from reference TRBV19 and TRBJ1-2, is DGGITQSPKYLFRKEGQNVTLSCEQNLNHDAMYWYRQDPGQGLRLIYYSQIVNDFQKGDIAEGYSVSREKKESFPLTVTSAQKNPTAFYLCASSMPSGFGYTFGSGTRLTVV.